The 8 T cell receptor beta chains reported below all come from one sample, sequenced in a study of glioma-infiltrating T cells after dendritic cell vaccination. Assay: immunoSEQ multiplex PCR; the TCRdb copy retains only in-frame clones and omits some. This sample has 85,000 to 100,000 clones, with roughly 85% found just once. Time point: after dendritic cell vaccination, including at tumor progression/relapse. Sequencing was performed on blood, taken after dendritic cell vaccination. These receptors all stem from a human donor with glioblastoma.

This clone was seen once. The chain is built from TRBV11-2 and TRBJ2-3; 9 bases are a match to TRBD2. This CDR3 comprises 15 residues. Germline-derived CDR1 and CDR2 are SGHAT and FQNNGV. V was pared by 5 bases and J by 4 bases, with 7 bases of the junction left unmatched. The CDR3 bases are TGTGCCAGCAGCCCTATAGCGGGAGTAGCAGATACGCAGTATTTT. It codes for CASSPIAGVADTQYF.

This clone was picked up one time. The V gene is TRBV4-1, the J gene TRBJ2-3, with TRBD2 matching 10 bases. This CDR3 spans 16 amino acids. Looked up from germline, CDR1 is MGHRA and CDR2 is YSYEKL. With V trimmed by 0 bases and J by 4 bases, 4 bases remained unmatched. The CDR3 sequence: CASSQEGTSAADTQYF. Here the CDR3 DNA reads TGCGCCAGCAGCCAAGAAGGGACTAGCGCGGCAGATACGCAGTATTTT.

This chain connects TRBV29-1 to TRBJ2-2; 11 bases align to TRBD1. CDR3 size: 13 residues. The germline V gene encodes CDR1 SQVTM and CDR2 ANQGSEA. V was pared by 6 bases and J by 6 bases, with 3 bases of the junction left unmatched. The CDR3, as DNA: TGCAGCGTCCTGGGACAGGGGGCCGGGGAGCTGTTTTTT. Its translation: CSVLGQGAGELFF.

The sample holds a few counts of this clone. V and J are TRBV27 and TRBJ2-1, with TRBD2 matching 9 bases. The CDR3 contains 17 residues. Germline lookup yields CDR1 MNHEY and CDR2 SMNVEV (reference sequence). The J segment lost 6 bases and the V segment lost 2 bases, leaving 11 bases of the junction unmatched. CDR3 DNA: TGTGCCAGCAGTTTAGCGGCGGGGGGGCCTGTAGGCAATGAGCAGTTCTTC. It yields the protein CASSLAAGGPVGNEQFF.

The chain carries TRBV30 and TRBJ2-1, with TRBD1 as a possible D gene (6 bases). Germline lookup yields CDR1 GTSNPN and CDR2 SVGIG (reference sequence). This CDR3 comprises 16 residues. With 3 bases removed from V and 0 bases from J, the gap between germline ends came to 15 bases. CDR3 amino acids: CAWSLTGLSSYNEQFF. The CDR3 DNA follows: TGTGCCTGGAGCCTAACAGGGTTGAGCTCCTACAATGAGCAGTTCTTC.

The CDR3 here is CASSLPQETQYF. The DNA for the CDR3 is TGTGCCAGCAGCTTACCGCAAGAGACCCAGTACTTC. The chain couples TRBV7-6 to TRBJ2-5; D gene unclear. This CDR3 has 12 amino acids. Germline V lookup: CDR1 SGHVS, CDR2 FNYEAQ. Trimming left V 2 bases short and J 2 bases short, with 3 bases between.

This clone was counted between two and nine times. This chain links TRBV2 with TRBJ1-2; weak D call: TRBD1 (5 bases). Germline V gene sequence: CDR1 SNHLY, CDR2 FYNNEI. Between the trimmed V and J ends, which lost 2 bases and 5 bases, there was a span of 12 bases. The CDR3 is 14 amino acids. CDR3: CASSETGGYYGYTF. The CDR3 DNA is TGTGCCAGCAGTGAAACCGGGGGGTATTATGGCTACACCTTC.

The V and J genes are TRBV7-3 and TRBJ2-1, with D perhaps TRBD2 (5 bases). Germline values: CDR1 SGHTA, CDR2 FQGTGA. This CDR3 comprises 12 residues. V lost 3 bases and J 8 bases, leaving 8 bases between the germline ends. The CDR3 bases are TGTGCCAGCAGCTTTGGGCGGGATGAGCAGTTCTTC. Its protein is CASSFGRDEQFF.